Following are 3 T cell receptor beta chains from one sample sequenced in a study of PD-L1 blockade in urothelial cancer. Profiled with immunoSEQ multiplex PCR; TCRdb holds only in-frame clones, not every one. The sample includes about 50,000 clones, approximately 83% of them seen just once. Time point here: peripheral blood 6 weeks after treatment start. Sequenced material: PBMCs, taken around atezolizumab (anti-PD-L1) treatment. The receptors shown here come from a man aged 60 to 75 with urothelial cancer.

The chain is built from TRBV11-3 and TRBJ1-2; no firm D call. The CDR3 loop spans 15 amino acids. Germline V gene lookup returns CDR1 SGHNT and CDR2 YENEEA. Trimming removed 1 base at V and 0 bases at J, with 9 bases between. The CDR3 region is CASSLVSQANYGYTF. The CDR3 DNA follows: TGTGCCAGCAGCTTAGTGTCACAAGCTAACTATGGCTACACCTTC.

The rearrangement links TRBV5-1 to TRBJ1-4; D gene ambiguous. CDR1 is SGHRS, CDR2 YFSETQ, per germline. This CDR3 contains 14 residues. Trimming removed 0 bases at V and 7 bases at J, with 10 bases between. The DNA for the CDR3 is TGCGCCAGCAGCTTGGAAAACCGGGGTGAAAAACTGTTTTTT. Translated, it gives CASSLENRGEKLFF.

DNA for the CDR3: TGTGCCAGTAGGGGACAGGGCATCAGCAATCAGCCCCAGCATTTT. Amino acid sequence: CASRGQGISNQPQHF. The chain employs TRBV19 and TRBJ1-5; 9 nucleotides line up with TRBD1. The CDR3 runs to 15 residues. V lost 6 bases, J lost 1 base, and 4 bases stayed unmatched. The germline V gene has CDR1 LNHDA and CDR2 SQIVND (reference sequence).